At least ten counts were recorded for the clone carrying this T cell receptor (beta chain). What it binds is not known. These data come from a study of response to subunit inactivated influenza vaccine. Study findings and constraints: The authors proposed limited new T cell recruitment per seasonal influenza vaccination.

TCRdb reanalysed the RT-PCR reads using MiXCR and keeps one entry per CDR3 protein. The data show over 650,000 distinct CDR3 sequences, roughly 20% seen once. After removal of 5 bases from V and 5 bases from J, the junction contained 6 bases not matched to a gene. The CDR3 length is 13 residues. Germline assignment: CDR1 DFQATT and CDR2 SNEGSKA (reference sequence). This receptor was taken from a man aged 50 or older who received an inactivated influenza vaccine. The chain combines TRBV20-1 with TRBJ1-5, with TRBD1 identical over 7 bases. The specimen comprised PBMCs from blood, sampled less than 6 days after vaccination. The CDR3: CSASGTADQPQHF. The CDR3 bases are TGCAGTGCTTCCGGGACAGCTGATCAGCCCCAGCATTTT.